A single sample gave rise to the 32 T cell receptor beta chains below, sequenced in a study of blood T cells in healthy people across ages. The second PCR ran about 6 to 12 cycles with a sample-barcoded 5' primer and J-beta primers. TCRdb analysed the 5' RACE reads with MiXCR anew, one entry per CDR3 protein. Found here are roughly 680,000 distinct CDR3 sequences, roughly half of them singletons; the top ten hold roughly 14%. The sequenced sample was blood. The receptors derive from an elderly woman in good health.

This sequence joins TRBV6-5 and TRBJ1-1; D unresolved. Deletions cut 5 bases from V and 4 bases from J, with 14 bases between. The CDR3 is 14 amino acids. Germline CDR1 MNHEY, CDR2 SVGAGI. CDR3: CASSPDYWSTEAFF. CDR3 nucleotide sequence: TGTGCCAGCAGTCCTGATTACTGGAGCACTGAAGCTTTCTTT.

V gene TRBV20-1 combines with J gene TRBJ1-3; 8 nucleotides align to TRBD1. The J segment lost 0 bases and the V segment lost 4 bases, leaving 5 bases of the junction unmatched. The CDR3 covers 15 residues. Germline CDR1 reads DFQATT; CDR2 reads SNEGSKA (reference sequence). As DNA, the CDR3 is TGCAGTGCTATCCGTGACAGGGGCTCTGGAAACACCATATATTTT. As protein: CSAIRDRGSGNTIYF.

This clonotype turned up a few times. The gene calls are TRBV2 and TRBJ1-4; D is possibly TRBD1 (5 bases). CDR3 length: 14 amino acids. Germline V gives CDR1 SNHLY, CDR2 FYNNEI. Trimming removed 3 bases from V and 2 bases from J, with 7 bases in between. The CDR3 DNA reads as TGTGCCAGCAGTGACGACAGCACTAATGAAAAACTGTTTTTT. Its protein product is CASSDDSTNEKLFF.

As for this clonotype: This clone may be a read error of a much larger clone one base away. CDR3 DNA: TGTGCCTGCAGTAGGGTGGGGGGGACACCCTCAGTAGAGCAGTACTTC. It encodes CACSRVGGTPSVEQYF. This chain uses TRBV27 with TRBJ2-7; the D gene is possibly TRBD2 (7 bases). The CDR3 loop spans 16 amino acids. Germline values: CDR1 MNHEY, CDR2 SMNVEV (reference sequence).

The genes are TRBV5-1 and TRBJ2-4; D gene unclear. The end of the DNA aligns better with TRBJ2-5, so the J call may be wrong. The germline V gene encodes CDR1 SGHRS and CDR2 YFSETQ. The CDR3 runs 13 residues. The chain's CDR3 is CASSPYLQETQYF. Here the CDR3 DNA reads TGCGCCAGCAGCCCCTATCTCCAAGAGACCCAGTACTTC.

CDR3 nucleotide sequence: TGTGCCATCGGTGTGGTCGCAGGGGCAATGGATGAGCAGTTCTTC. Protein sequence: CAIGVVAGAMDEQFF. The chain recombines TRBV10-3 with TRBJ2-1; weak D call: TRBD1 (6 bases). V gave up 8 bases and J gave up 8 bases, with 22 bases separating them. The germline gives CDR1 ENHRY, CDR2 SYGVKD. The CDR3 is 15 amino acids.

Points on this clonotype: One end of the junction is discordant with germline, which a read error may explain. V gene TRBV6-5 combines with J gene TRBJ1-1, with no clear D. Germline V gene data show CDR1 as MNHEY and CDR2 as SVGAGI. CDR3 length equals 12 residues. The CDR3 here is CVSSYSGGEAFF. The CDR3, as DNA: TGTGTCAGCAGTTACTCAGGCGGTGAAGCTTTCTTT.

This chain links TRBV4-2 with TRBJ1-6; weak D call: TRBD1 (5 bases). The germline CDR1 and CDR2 sequences are LGHNA and YNFKEQ. CDR3 length: 16 amino acids. V lost 1 base and J lost 5, with 12 bases in between. This CDR3 reads CASSQVVTANNSPLHF. The CDR3 DNA reads as TGTGCCAGCAGCCAAGTTGTGACAGCGAATAATTCACCCCTCCACTTT.

There are a few counts of this clonotype. A much larger clone lies a single base off, so this may be a read error. V and J are TRBV5-1 and TRBJ2-3, with 8 bases identical to TRBD1. The CDR3 has 15 residues. Per the germline V gene, CDR1 is SGHRS and CDR2 is YFSETQ. J was trimmed by 4 bases and V by 3 bases; bases with no gene match: 7. The CDR3 DNA reads TGCGCCAGCAGCTGGGCGGACAGGGAGCCAGATACGCAGTATTTT. It encodes CASSWADREPDTQYF.

The chain joins TRBV29-1 to TRBJ2-2; D remains ambiguous. CDR1 SQVTM and CDR2 ANQGSEA come from the germline V gene. CDR3 length: 13 amino acids. V was cut by 2 bases and J by 1 base, with 5 bases left in between. In nucleotides, the CDR3 is TGCAGCGTTGAACTTGTGAACACCGGGGAGCTGTTTTTT. It encodes CSVELVNTGELFF.

For this clonotype: A clone one base away is much larger, so this may be a read error. The V and J genes are TRBV24-1 and TRBJ2-5; D may be TRBD1 (6 bases). Trimming stripped 1 base from V and 13 bases from J, with 12 bases between. This CDR3 spans 12 amino acids. Germline V lookup: CDR1 KGHDR, CDR2 SFDVKD. The DNA of the CDR3 is TGTGCCACCAGTGATTTCCGACAGGCTTGGTACTTC. Translation: CATSDFRQAWYF.

In its sample, this clonotype was seen many times. V gene TRBV28 combines with J gene TRBJ2-1; D is unclear. CDR1 is MDHEN and CDR2 is SYDVKM in the germline V gene. This CDR3 has 16 residues. V was cut by 1 base and J by 0 bases, with 10 bases left in between. The CDR3 reads CASSLSAPVSYNEQFF. In DNA form, the CDR3 reads TGTGCCAGCAGTTTATCAGCACCCGTCTCCTACAATGAGCAGTTCTTC.

Worth noting for this clonotype: At one of its ends the junction is not consistent with the germline gene, which may arise from a read error. The chain carries TRBV12-3 or TRBV12-4 and TRBJ2-2; the D call may be TRBD1 or TRBD2 (5 bases each). The CDR3 loop spans 15 amino acids. The DNA for the CDR3 is TGTGCCAGCAGTTTTCTGGACTTTGGGGCCGGGGAGCGGTTTTTT. Translating gives CASSFLDFGAGERFF.

This sequence joins TRBV20-1 and TRBJ2-1; 10 bases are shared with TRBD2. The CDR3 is 18 residues long. Trimming at V came to 5 bases and at J to 1 base, leaving 14 bases not matched to a gene. Germline-derived CDR1 and CDR2 are DFQATT and SNEGSKA (reference sequence). The CDR3 here is CSAPSPASGRRSYNEQFF. The CDR3 coding sequence is TGCAGTGCTCCCTCCCCCGCTAGCGGGAGAAGGTCCTACAATGAGCAGTTCTTC.

The chain uses TRBV28 and TRBJ2-4; D unclear. CDR3 size: 11 residues. V dropped 10 bases and J dropped 6 bases, with 10 bases sitting between them. Germline V gene data show CDR1 as MDHEN and CDR2 as SYDVKM. The CDR3: CATRMSNIQYF. CDR3 sequence (DNA): TGTGCCACTCGCATGTCAAACATTCAGTACTTC.

Remarks on this clonotype: A much bigger clone sits one base away, suggesting this may be a read error. The chain recombines TRBV7-8 with TRBJ2-3; D perhaps matches TRBD1 (6 bases). The CDR3 extends over 15 amino acids. The germline CDR1 and CDR2 sequences are SGHVS and FQNEAQ. This CDR3 reads CASSPNRDITDAQYF. CDR3 nucleotide sequence: TGTGCCAGCAGCCCCAACAGGGACATCACAGATGCGCAGTATTTT.

This clonotype was found many times. The rearrangement links TRBV5-4 to TRBJ2-7, with 9 bases that match TRBD2. CDR1 and CDR2 (germline): SGHNT, YYREEE (reference sequence). The CDR3 loop spans 16 amino acids. Trimming removed 3 bases from V and 2 bases from J; junction bases left unmatched: 9. CDR3 DNA sequence: TGTGCCAGCAGCTCACCAACTAGCGGGCCCACCTACGAGCAGTACTTC. It specifies CASSSPTSGPTYEQYF.

This clonotype turned up a few times. The chain uses TRBV7-2 and TRBJ2-5; 7 bases agree with TRBD1. The CDR3 contains 16 residues. After removal of 5 bases from V and 2 bases from J, the junction contained 11 bases not matched to a gene. Germline lookup yields CDR1 SGHTA and CDR2 FQGNSA. The CDR3 sequence is CASSTHPPGQQETQYF. The CDR3 nucleotides read TGTGCCAGCAGCACCCACCCGCCGGGACAGCAAGAGACCCAGTACTTC.

This rearrangement joins TRBV11-2 to TRBJ2-3; 10 bases fit TRBD2. Looked up from germline, CDR1 is SGHAT and CDR2 is FQNNGV. CDR3 length equals 17 residues. With 1 base clipped from V and 4 bases from J, the junction kept 8 bases outside the gene matches. CDR3 in DNA: TGTGCCAGCAGCTTAGCTGCGTCAGCGGGGGGGGCAGATACGCAGTATTTT. Amino acid sequence: CASSLAASAGGADTQYF.

This clonotype was seen once. This chain connects TRBV24-1 to TRBJ2-3; unclear D gene. Germline lookup yields CDR1 KGHDR and CDR2 SFDVKD. Between the trimmed V and J ends, which lost 2 bases and 2 bases, there was a span of 16 bases. The CDR3 runs to 17 residues. The CDR3 reads CATSDSPYGSATDTQYF. In DNA, the CDR3 is TGTGCCACCAGTGATTCCCCATACGGTTCCGCCACAGATACGCAGTATTTT.

This sequence joins TRBV29-1 and TRBJ2-3; D perhaps matches TRBD2 (6 bases). Germline loops: CDR1 SQVTM, CDR2 ANQGSEA. This CDR3 is 13 amino acids long. V was clipped by 4 bases and J by 4 bases, with 12 bases between them. CDR3 DNA: TGCAGCGTTGGTCGGGCGGGACCAGATACGCAGTATTTT. It specifies CSVGRAGPDTQYF.

The chain carries TRBV7-9 and TRBJ2-3; tentatively, D is TRBD1 (6 bases). Germline assignment: CDR1 SEHNR and CDR2 FQNEAQ (reference sequence). The CDR3 totals 13 residues. The V and J ends lost 2 bases and 11 bases respectively, with 14 bases between them. The chain's CDR3 is CASSLPQGGVQYF. In DNA form, the CDR3 reads TGTGCCAGCAGCTTACCTCAAGGGGGTGTGCAGTATTTT. The entire variable domain, with the rest obtained from reference TRBV7-9 and TRBJ2-3, is as follows: DTGVSQNPRHKITKRGQNVTFRCDPISEHNRLYWYRQTLGQGPEFLTYFQNEAQLEKSRLLSDRFSAERPKGSFSTLEIQRTEQGDSAMYLCASSLPQGGVQYFGPGTRLTVL.

The J gene is TRBJ2-7, the V gene TRBV12-3 or TRBV12-4; possible D gene TRBD1, 5 bases. There are 13 residues in the CDR3. V was pared by 5 bases and J by 7 bases, with 15 bases between. Here the CDR3 DNA reads TGTGCCAGCAGTGTTCAGGGTGTAGGGGAGCAGTACTTC. Encoded protein: CASSVQGVGEQYF.

This clonotype was picked up one time. The rearrangement joins TRBV29-1 to TRBJ2-7, with 10 bases matching TRBD2. Trimming removed 6 bases from V and 5 bases from J; junction bases left unmatched: 16. CDR1 and CDR2 (germline): SQVTM, ANQGSEA. The CDR3 spans 16 residues. The CDR3 protein is CSVRASGRVLRHEQYF. CDR3 sequence (DNA): TGCAGCGTGCGGGCAAGCGGGAGGGTGCTTCGACACGAGCAGTACTTC.

This clonotype has at least ten counts. The chain employs TRBV18 and TRBJ2-4; D not resolved. The V end was cut by 0 bases, the J end by 1 base, with 4 bases between. Germline V CDR1 and CDR2: KGHSH, LQKENI. The CDR3 has 14 amino acids. CDR3 protein: CASSPPAAKNIQYF. CDR3 in DNA: TGTGCCAGCTCACCACCAGCGGCCAAAAACATTCAGTACTTC.

The CDR3 spells CSAERYNEQFF. In DNA, the CDR3 is TGCAGTGCAGAGCGGTACAATGAGCAGTTCTTC. The J gene is TRBJ2-1, the V gene TRBV20-1; tentative D call: TRBD2 (5 bases). Germline V gene lookup returns CDR1 DFQATT and CDR2 SNEGSKA (reference sequence). This CDR3 has 11 residues. The V end was cut by 6 bases, the J end by 4 bases, with 7 bases between.

This clonotype was recorded at least ten times. The chain carries TRBV28 and TRBJ2-7; D is uncertain. In germline, CDR1 is MDHEN, CDR2 SYDVKM. V shed 5 bases and J shed 2 bases, with 13 bases lying between them. The CDR3 runs 14 residues. CDR3 in amino acids: CASSGPMETYEQYF. The CDR3 DNA sequence: TGTGCCAGCAGTGGCCCCATGGAGACCTACGAGCAGTACTTC.

A word on this clonotype: This may be a read error, as it is one base from a much larger clone. V usage is TRBV14 and J usage is TRBJ2-1, with TRBD2 matching over 7 bases. Judging by the DNA end, TRBJ2-7 fits better; the J call may be wrong. Germline values: CDR1 SGHDN, CDR2 FVKESK. CDR3 length: 15 residues. DNA of the CDR3: TGTGCCAGCAGCCAAGCCGGGACTAACTACAATGAGCAGTACTTC. Its protein product is CASSQAGTNYNEQYF.

This clonotype was found many times. V is TRBV6-5 and J is TRBJ2-2, with 7 positions matching TRBD2. J lost 1 base, V lost 5 bases, and 1 base had no gene match. Germline-derived CDR1 and CDR2 are MNHEY and SVGAGI. The CDR3 consists of 14 residues. In DNA, the CDR3 is TGTGCCAGCAGTCCTAGCGGGAACACCGGGGAGCTGTTTTTT. Translation: CASSPSGNTGELFF.

The chain joins TRBV7-2 to TRBJ2-1; possibly TRBD1 for D (5 bases). Trimming cost V 7 bases and J 7 bases, with 11 bases left between them. Germline loops: CDR1 SGHTA, CDR2 FQGNSA. This CDR3 is 12 amino acids long. The CDR3 protein is CASNINRNEQFF. CDR3 nucleotide sequence: TGTGCCAGCAACATAAACAGGAATGAGCAGTTCTTC. The full variable domain, with the rest looked up from reference TRBV7-2 and TRBJ2-1, is GAGVSQSPSNKVTEKGKDVELRCDPISGHTALYWYRQSLGQGLEFLIYFQGNSAPDKSGLPSDRFSAERTGGSVSTLTIQRTQQEDSAVYLCASNINRNEQFFGPGTRLTVL.

This clonotype was recorded many times. The chain uses TRBV7-9 and TRBJ2-5; the match to TRBD2 covers 13 bases. The CDR3 loop spans 16 amino acids. Losses at the gene ends were 3 bases for V and 3 bases for J; bases not matched to a gene: 4. Germline V gene lookup returns CDR1 SEHNR and CDR2 FQNEAQ (reference sequence). The CDR3 reads CASSFPGLAGKETQYF. The CDR3 region has the DNA TGTGCCAGCAGCTTCCCGGGACTAGCGGGAAAAGAGACCCAGTACTTC.

This sequence joins TRBV7-9 and TRBJ2-1, with TRBD2 matching 8 bases. The V segment lost 5 bases and the J segment 4 bases; nucleotides outside the gene matches: 7. CDR1 SEHNR and CDR2 FQNEAQ come from the germline V gene (reference sequence). The CDR3 has 15 amino acids. The CDR3 is CASSPTGGVYNEQFF. The CDR3 DNA is TGTGCCAGCAGCCCCACGGGGGGGGTTTACAATGAGCAGTTCTTC.